This entry features one T cell receptor (beta chain) sequence. The entry originates in a study of blood T cell repertoires in COVID-19. The study recruited people aged about 18 to 89 years across approximately 24 US areas. TCRdb's table, derived via immunoSEQ multiplex PCR, lists solely in-frame clones and lacks some. The sample has 300,000 to 400,000 clones, 75% to 90% seen once. The CDR3 covers 13 residues. Germline CDR1 LGHNA, CDR2 YNFKEQ. V was clipped by 9 bases and J by 8 bases, with 19 bases between them. This sequence originates from a man younger than 30 who had recovered from COVID-19. The sequencing input was PBMCs or T cells enriched from blood (not recorded which). The V and J genes are TRBV4-2 and TRBJ1-1; the D gene is possibly TRBD1 (5 bases). The CDR3 nucleotides read TGTGCCAGTACCAACGCTGACAGCCTCGAAGCTTTCTTT. It codes for CASTNADSLEAFF.